This T cell receptor (beta chain) originates from a study of beta chain features in type 1 diabetes. Study as a whole: Cell yields, gender and age were comparable in patients and healthy donors.

Sequencing targeted expressed TCRB transcripts, as all isolated RNA had been reverse transcribed. Assay: immunoSEQ multiplex PCR; the TCRdb copy retains only in-frame clones and omits some. Counted here are a few hundred thousand clones, roughly 25% occurring once; the ten biggest clones make up around 0.012%. Trimming at V came to 7 bases and at J to 2 bases, leaving 11 bases not matched to a gene. Germline V lookup: CDR1 SGDLS, CDR2 YYNGEE. CDR3 length equals 15 residues. Study results and limitations: A moderate, significant TCRB CDR3 shortening appeared in type 1 diabetes across four CD4+ subsets.

About this clone itself: The antigen is unknown.

Sequenced material: naive CD4+ T cells from blood. The J gene is TRBJ1-2, the V gene TRBV9; TRBD1 matches 7 bases. This clonotype was obtained from a woman aged 25 to 39 with type 1 diabetes. The CDR3 reads CASDKQGSGNYGYTF. The DNA for the CDR3 is TGTGCCAGCGACAAACAGGGGTCGGGGAACTATGGCTACACCTTC.